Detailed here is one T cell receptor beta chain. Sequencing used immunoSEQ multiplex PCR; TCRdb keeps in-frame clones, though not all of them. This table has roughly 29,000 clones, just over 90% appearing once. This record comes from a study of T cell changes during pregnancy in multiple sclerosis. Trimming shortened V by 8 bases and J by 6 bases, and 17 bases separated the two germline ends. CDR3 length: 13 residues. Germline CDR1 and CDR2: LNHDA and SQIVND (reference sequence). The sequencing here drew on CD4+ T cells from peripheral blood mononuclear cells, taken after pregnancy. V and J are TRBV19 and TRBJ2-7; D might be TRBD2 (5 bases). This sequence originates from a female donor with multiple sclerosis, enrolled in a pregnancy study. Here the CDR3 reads CASSGIPLSEQYF. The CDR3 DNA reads TGTGCCAGTTCCGGGATTCCCTTAAGCGAGCAGTACTTC. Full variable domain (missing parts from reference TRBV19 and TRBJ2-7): DGGITQSPKYLFRKEGQNVTLSCEQNLNHDAMYWYRQDPGQGLRLIYYSQIVNDFQKGDIAEGYSVSREKKESFPLTVTSAQKNPTAFYLCASSGIPLSEQYFGPGTRLTVT.